This is a list of T cell receptor beta chains from one sample in a study of cytomegalovirus exposure and HLA in healthy donors. This table comes from immunoSEQ multiplex PCR, and its TCRdb copy is limited to in-frame clones, with some not included. This sample yields tens of thousands of clones, of which around 72% are seen a single time; 51% belongs to the top ten. Sequenced sample: PBMCs. The receptors here all came from a man aged 50 to 59 in good health and CMV-seropositive. Each CDR3 is given with its conserved first and last residue. Fields, in order: D gene, clone size, V gene, J gene, CDR3 protein, CDR3 DNA. D genes are given only for firm matches. Rows may omit the clone size; those that give it use once, few, many or a size class.

d_call: -
clone_size: once
v_call: TRBV10-1
j_call: TRBJ2-6
cdr3_aa: CAPFFPGANVLTF
cdr3_nt: TGCGCCCCATTTTTCCCTGGGGCCAACGTCCTGACTTTC

d_call: -
clone_size: once
v_call: TRBV7-6
j_call: TRBJ2-7
cdr3_aa: CASSPQGRGYEQYF
cdr3_nt: TGTGCCAGCAGCCCGCAGGGTAGGGGCTACGAGCAGTACTTC

d_call: -
clone_size: -
v_call: TRBV11-2
j_call: TRBJ2-7
cdr3_aa: CASTRGGAYEQYF
cdr3_nt: TGTGCCAGCACCCGAGGGGGGGCCTACGAGCAGTACTTC

d_call: TRBD2
clone_size: -
v_call: TRBV27
j_call: TRBJ2-2
cdr3_aa: CASSVRLASNTGELFF
cdr3_nt: TGTGCCAGCAGTGTTCGACTAGCCTCGAACACCGGGGAGCTGTTTTTT

d_call: -
clone_size: -
v_call: TRBV6-1
j_call: TRBJ1-2
cdr3_aa: CASSDIRRGAYGYTF
cdr3_nt: TGTGCCAGCAGTGATATCCGGCGCGGGGCCTATGGCTACACCTTC

d_call: -
clone_size: -
v_call: TRBV5-4
j_call: TRBJ1-4
cdr3_aa: CASSLMGLNEKLFF
cdr3_nt: TGTGCCAGCAGCTTGATGGGCCTTAATGAAAAACTGTTTTTT

d_call: TRBD2
clone_size: once
v_call: TRBV9
j_call: TRBJ2-7
cdr3_aa: CASSVGDGGFYEQYF
cdr3_nt: TGTGCCAGCAGCGTAGGGGACGGGGGGTTCTACGAGCAGTACTTC

d_call: -
clone_size: -
v_call: TRBV2
j_call: TRBJ1-5
cdr3_aa: CASSEQGGVNQPQHF
cdr3_nt: TGTGCCAGCAGTGAACAAGGAGGGGTCAATCAGCCCCAGCATTTT

d_call: -
clone_size: -
v_call: TRBV28
j_call: TRBJ2-3
cdr3_aa: CASSQAGVVGTQYF
cdr3_nt: TGTGCCAGCAGTCAAGCCGGGGTTGTAGGTACGCAGTATTTT

d_call: TRBD1
clone_size: medium-sized
v_call: TRBV7-9
j_call: TRBJ2-1
cdr3_aa: CASSFKRDRGVSYNEQFF
cdr3_nt: TGTGCCAGCAGTTTCAAACGGGACAGGGGGGTATCCTACAATGAGCAGTTCTTC

d_call: -
clone_size: -
v_call: TRBV5-1
j_call: TRBJ2-3
cdr3_aa: CASSLGQSTDTQYF
cdr3_nt: TGCGCCAGCAGCTTGGGGCAGTCCACAGATACGCAGTATTTT

d_call: -
clone_size: -
v_call: TRBV18
j_call: TRBJ2-1
cdr3_aa: CASSPPTRNEQFF
cdr3_nt: TGTGCCAGCTCACCACCGACAAGGAATGAGCAGTTCTTC

d_call: -
clone_size: few
v_call: TRBV25-1
j_call: TRBJ2-1
cdr3_aa: CASSEVGVRENEQFF
cdr3_nt: TGTGCCAGCAGTGAAGTTGGAGTTAGGGAGAATGAGCAGTTCTTC

d_call: -
clone_size: -
v_call: TRBV5-1
j_call: TRBJ2-7
cdr3_aa: CASSSTGDSTYEQYF
cdr3_nt: TGCGCCAGCAGCTCAACCGGAGACAGTACCTACGAGCAGTACTTC

d_call: TRBD1
clone_size: once
v_call: TRBV9
j_call: TRBJ1-5
cdr3_aa: CASSVVVGGQQHF
cdr3_nt: TGTGCCAGCAGCGTAGTAGTTGGGGGACAGCAGCATTTT

d_call: TRBD1
clone_size: -
v_call: TRBV28
j_call: TRBJ2-7
cdr3_aa: CASSLGTGQGLEQYF
cdr3_nt: TGTGCCAGCAGTTTAGGAACGGGACAGGGGCTCGAGCAGTACTTC

d_call: -
clone_size: -
v_call: TRBV27
j_call: TRBJ1-5
cdr3_aa: CAGSHDSNSNQPQHF
cdr3_nt: TGTGCCGGCAGTCATGACTCCAATAGCAATCAGCCCCAGCATTTT

d_call: TRBD1
clone_size: -
v_call: TRBV5-1
j_call: TRBJ1-5
cdr3_aa: CASSPGQGDQPQHF
cdr3_nt: TGCGCCAGCAGCCCCGGCCAGGGGGATCAGCCCCAGCATTTT

d_call: TRBD2
clone_size: -
v_call: TRBV7-8
j_call: TRBJ2-2
cdr3_aa: CASSLKLAGGYGELFF
cdr3_nt: TGTGCCAGCAGCTTAAAACTAGCGGGAGGTTACGGGGAGCTGTTTTTT

d_call: TRBD2
clone_size: -
v_call: TRBV5-1
j_call: TRBJ2-7
cdr3_aa: CASSPRTSGGSSYEQYF
cdr3_nt: TGCGCCAGCAGCCCTCGGACTAGCGGGGGGAGCTCCTACGAGCAGTACTTC

d_call: -
clone_size: once
v_call: TRBV19
j_call: TRBJ2-7
cdr3_aa: CASSIRGLADEQYF
cdr3_nt: TGTGCCAGTAGTATCCGGGGGTTAGCTGACGAGCAGTACTTC

d_call: TRBD1
clone_size: -
v_call: TRBV6-1
j_call: TRBJ1-2
cdr3_aa: CASSEAMDRVYGYTF
cdr3_nt: TGTGCCAGCAGTGAAGCTATGGACAGGGTTTATGGCTACACCTTC

d_call: TRBD2
clone_size: -
v_call: TRBV5-4
j_call: TRBJ2-4
cdr3_aa: CARSLAGGRVWYF
cdr3_nt: TGTGCCAGAAGCTTGGCGGGAGGGCGGGTATGGTACTTC

d_call: TRBD1
clone_size: once
v_call: TRBV11-3
j_call: TRBJ1-1
cdr3_aa: CASSLPGQGLYMNTEAFF
cdr3_nt: TGTGCCAGCAGCTTACCGGGACAGGGGTTGTACATGAACACTGAAGCTTTCTTT

d_call: -
clone_size: -
v_call: TRBV27
j_call: TRBJ1-1
cdr3_aa: CASSLGQENTEAFF
cdr3_nt: TGTGCCAGCAGTTTAGGTCAGGAGAACACTGAAGCTTTCTTT

d_call: -
clone_size: -
v_call: TRBV12-5
j_call: TRBJ2-1
cdr3_aa: CASGLGSGRVYEQFF
cdr3_nt: TGTGCTAGTGGTTTGGGGTCGGGCAGGGTCTACGAGCAGTTCTTC

d_call: TRBD2
clone_size: few
v_call: TRBV7-9
j_call: TRBJ2-7
cdr3_aa: CASSTQARTSGSGDYEQYF
cdr3_nt: TGTGCCAGCAGCACCCAGGCGCGGACTAGCGGGAGCGGGGACTACGAGCAGTACTTC

d_call: -
clone_size: few
v_call: TRBV6-5
j_call: TRBJ1-1
cdr3_aa: CASSYQTMNTEAFF
cdr3_nt: TGTGCCAGCAGTTATCAGACTATGAACACTGAAGCTTTCTTT

d_call: TRBD2
clone_size: -
v_call: TRBV5-1
j_call: TRBJ2-5
cdr3_aa: CASSSRGLAVETQYF
cdr3_nt: TGCGCCAGCAGCTCCCGGGGACTAGCGGTGGAGACCCAGTACTTC

d_call: -
clone_size: few
v_call: TRBV6-5
j_call: TRBJ1-1
cdr3_aa: CASTGTLPPFEAFF
cdr3_nt: TGTGCCAGTACCGGGACACTTCCTCCCTTTGAAGCTTTCTTT

d_call: TRBD1
clone_size: few
v_call: TRBV4-1
j_call: TRBJ2-7
cdr3_aa: CASSQDGPRKTGDSYEQYF
cdr3_nt: TGCGCCAGCAGCCAAGATGGACCCAGGAAGACAGGGGATTCCTACGAGCAGTACTTC

d_call: TRBD1
clone_size: few
v_call: TRBV9
j_call: TRBJ1-2
cdr3_aa: CASSATGLNFGYTF
cdr3_nt: TGTGCCAGCAGCGCGACAGGGCTTAACTTTGGCTACACCTTC

d_call: TRBD1
clone_size: -
v_call: TRBV9
j_call: TRBJ2-2
cdr3_aa: CASSVGQGGTGELFF
cdr3_nt: TGTGCCAGCAGCGTAGGACAGGGCGGTACCGGGGAGCTGTTTTTT

d_call: -
clone_size: -
v_call: TRBV5-6
j_call: TRBJ2-3
cdr3_aa: CASTLQGDTQYF
cdr3_nt: TGTGCCAGCACCCTTCAGGGGGATACGCAGTATTTT

d_call: -
clone_size: -
v_call: TRBV9
j_call: TRBJ2-6
cdr3_aa: CASRGSGANVLTF
cdr3_nt: TGTGCCAGCCGGGGCTCTGGGGCCAACGTCCTGACTTTC

d_call: -
clone_size: -
v_call: TRBV7-9
j_call: TRBJ2-1
cdr3_aa: CAHSGGAYSYNEQLF
cdr3_nt: TGTGCCCACAGTGGCGGGGCCTACTCCTACAATGAGCAGCTCTTC

d_call: TRBD1
clone_size: -
v_call: TRBV9
j_call: TRBJ1-4
cdr3_aa: CASSPQTGFNEKLFF
cdr3_nt: TGTGCCAGCAGCCCCCAGACAGGGTTTAATGAAAAACTGTTTTTT

d_call: TRBD1
clone_size: -
v_call: TRBV4-1
j_call: TRBJ2-7
cdr3_aa: CASSQGPDRITYEQYF
cdr3_nt: TGCGCCAGCAGCCAAGGCCCGGACAGGATTACCTACGAGCAGTACTTC

d_call: -
clone_size: -
v_call: TRBV5-1
j_call: TRBJ2-7
cdr3_aa: CASSTTTGNEQYF
cdr3_nt: TGCGCCAGCAGCACTACTACAGGGAACGAGCAGTACTTC

d_call: -
clone_size: -
v_call: TRBV4-2
j_call: TRBJ1-1
cdr3_aa: CASSPTYRADTEAFF
cdr3_nt: TGTGCCAGCAGCCCAACGTACAGGGCGGACACTGAAGCTTTCTTT

d_call: -
clone_size: -
v_call: TRBV19
j_call: TRBJ1-2
cdr3_aa: CATRDLGGYTF
cdr3_nt: TGTGCCACTCGCGACCTGGGCGGCTACACCTTC

d_call: -
clone_size: -
v_call: TRBV12-2
j_call: TRBJ2-2
cdr3_aa: CASRPMAAHLVAGELFF
cdr3_nt: TGTGCAAGTCGCCCCATGGCCGCCCACCTGGTTGCCGGGGAGCTGTTTTTT

d_call: -
clone_size: -
v_call: TRBV7-6
j_call: TRBJ2-2
cdr3_aa: CASSSYTGELFF
cdr3_nt: TGTGCCAGCAGTTCGTACACCGGGGAGCTGTTTTTT

d_call: -
clone_size: -
v_call: TRBV7-2
j_call: TRBJ1-1
cdr3_aa: CASSSGGVMNTEAFF
cdr3_nt: TGTGCCAGCAGCTCCGGGGGGGTCATGAACACTGAAGCTTTCTTT

d_call: -
clone_size: few
v_call: TRBV4-3
j_call: TRBJ2-1
cdr3_aa: CASSQAMMVLIYNEQFF
cdr3_nt: TGCGCCAGCAGCCAAGCTATGATGGTTCTAATCTACAATGAGCAGTTCTTC

d_call: -
clone_size: -
v_call: TRBV6-1
j_call: TRBJ2-7
cdr3_aa: CASSNSFSYEQYF
cdr3_nt: TGTGCCAGCAGTAACAGTTTTTCCTACGAGCAGTACTTC

d_call: TRBD2
clone_size: -
v_call: TRBV6-5
j_call: TRBJ2-7
cdr3_aa: CASTRLAGAAYEQYF
cdr3_nt: TGTGCCAGCACCCGACTAGCGGGCGCTGCCTACGAGCAGTACTTC

d_call: -
clone_size: -
v_call: TRBV5-4
j_call: TRBJ2-7
cdr3_aa: CASSAGMPYEQYF
cdr3_nt: TGTGCCAGCAGCGCCGGTATGCCCTACGAGCAGTACTTC

d_call: -
clone_size: -
v_call: TRBV7-3
j_call: TRBJ2-2
cdr3_aa: CASSSTGNTGELFF
cdr3_nt: TGTGCCAGCAGCAGTACAGGGAACACCGGGGAGCTGTTTTTT

d_call: -
clone_size: few
v_call: TRBV10-3
j_call: TRBJ1-5
cdr3_aa: CAISENGGQPQHF
cdr3_nt: TGTGCCATCAGTGAGAACGGGGGGCAGCCCCAGCATTTT

d_call: -
clone_size: -
v_call: TRBV23-1
j_call: TRBJ2-7
cdr3_aa: CASSQFFKRSYEQYF
cdr3_nt: TGCGCCAGCAGTCAATTCTTCAAGCGGTCCTACGAGCAGTACTTC

d_call: TRBD1
clone_size: -
v_call: TRBV4-2
j_call: TRBJ2-5
cdr3_aa: CASSYRQGGETQYF
cdr3_nt: TGTGCCAGCAGTTATCGACAGGGTGGCGAGACCCAGTACTTC

d_call: -
clone_size: -
v_call: TRBV7-9
j_call: TRBJ2-1
cdr3_aa: CASSLEVRGISYNEQFF
cdr3_nt: TGTGCCAGCAGCTTAGAAGTCAGGGGAATCTCCTACAATGAGCAGTTCTTC

d_call: TRBD1
clone_size: -
v_call: TRBV4-1
j_call: TRBJ1-5
cdr3_aa: CASSQSRGGKSNQPQHF
cdr3_nt: TGCGCCAGCAGCCAAAGCCGAGGGGGCAAGAGCAATCAGCCCCAGCATTTT

d_call: TRBD2
clone_size: -
v_call: TRBV9
j_call: TRBJ2-3
cdr3_aa: CASSASGGRPDTQYF
cdr3_nt: TGTGCCAGCAGTGCTAGCGGGGGGCGACCAGATACGCAGTATTTT